This T cell receptor beta chain was documented in a study of cytomegalovirus exposure and HLA in healthy donors. Method: immunoSEQ multiplex PCR; TCRdb's copy keeps in-frame clones and lacks some. The table records about 64,000 clones, roughly 94% of them present only once. Per the germline V gene, CDR1 is SEHNR and CDR2 is FQNEAQ (reference sequence). J was trimmed by 5 bases and V by 5 bases; bases with no gene match: 6. The CDR3 sequence is 15 residues long. The chain employs TRBV7-9 and TRBJ2-5; 12 bases are a match to TRBD1. Source material: PBMCs. This clonotype originated in a woman aged 18-29 years in good health and CMV-seropositive. CDR3 nucleotides: TGTGCCAGCAGCACAAGGGACAGGGGGCAGGAGACCCAGTACTTC. It specifies CASSTRDRGQETQYF.